A selection of T cell receptor beta chains follows, all from one sample in a study of blood T cell repertoires in COVID-19. Here immunoSEQ multiplex PCR was the method, and the copy in TCRdb shows in-frame clones only, minus some. The table lists about 250,000 clones, about nine tenths of them singletons. Sequencing was carried out using PBMCs or T cells enriched from blood (not recorded which). These receptors all come from a young man who had recovered from COVID-19. Both conserved end residues are part of each CDR3. A D gene is named only where the DNA matches it firmly. Clone sizes are given selectively: once, few, many, or a class where the clone is expanded.

d_call,j_call,v_call,clone_size,cdr3_aa,cdr3_nt
.,TRBJ1-5,TRBV19,.,CASSIPRSQPQHF,TGTGCCAGTAGTATCCCGAGGAGTCAGCCCCAGCATTTT
.,TRBJ2-3,TRBV5-1,.,CASSPGLTTDTQYF,TGCGCCAGCAGCCCCGGACTTACCACAGATACGCAGTATTTT
.,TRBJ2-7,TRBV7-8,.,CASSLGGRSLIYEQYF,TGTGCCAGCAGCTTAGGAGGGAGGTCTCTCATTTACGAGCAGTACTTC
.,TRBJ2-3,TRBV7-8,.,CASSLGASTDTQYF,TGTGCCAGCAGCTTGGGGGCCAGCACAGATACGCAGTATTTT
.,TRBJ1-2,TRBV30,.,CAWSVRRGGHRYGYTF,TGTGCCTGGAGTGTACGTAGGGGAGGCCATCGCTATGGCTACACCTTC
.,TRBJ1-2,TRBV2,.,CASRGLSNYGYTF,TGTGCCAGCAGGGGGCTGAGTAACTATGGCTACACCTTC
.,TRBJ1-3,TRBV5-4,.,CASSFSGFGNTIYF,TGTGCCAGCAGCTTTTCAGGGTTTGGAAACACCATATATTTT
.,TRBJ1-1,TRBV4-1,.,CASSQAGVGAHMNTEAFF,TGCGCCAGCAGCCAAGCGGGGGTAGGGGCGCACATGAACACTGAAGCTTTCTTT
TRBD1,TRBJ2-5,TRBV28,.,CASSSTGTDQETQYF,TGTGCCAGCAGCTCCACCGGGACAGACCAAGAGACCCAGTACTTC
.,TRBJ1-4,TRBV6-5,.,CASMVGGQNEKLFF,TGTGCCAGCATGGTCGGGGGGCAGAATGAAAAACTGTTTTTT
.,TRBJ2-7,TRBV7-6,once,CASSLARGESYEQYF,TGTGCCAGCAGCTTAGCCAGGGGGGAGAGCTACGAGCAGTACTTC
.,TRBJ1-6,TRBV5-1,.,CASSSQGNNSPLHF,TGCGCCAGCAGCTCACAGGGAAATAATTCACCCCTCCACTTT
TRBD2,TRBJ2-1,TRBV28,.,CASSSYGLAGSSYNEQFF,TGTGCCAGCAGTTCCTACGGACTAGCGGGGAGCTCCTACAATGAGCAGTTCTTC
TRBD2,TRBJ2-5,TRBV5-1,.,CASSHRGSDPETQYF,TGCGCCAGCAGCCATCGCGGGAGTGATCCAGAGACCCAGTACTTC
TRBD1,TRBJ1-4,TRBV5-8,.,CASSPQGAQNEKLFF,TGTGCCAGCAGCCCTCAGGGGGCACAAAATGAAAAACTGTTTTTT
.,TRBJ1-4,TRBV21-1,once,CASSKGDRVVANEKLFF,TGTGCCAGCAGCAAGGGGGACAGGGTGGTAGCTAATGAAAAACTGTTTTTT
TRBD1,TRBJ1-5,TRBV18,.,CASSADREGQPQHF,TGTGCCAGCTCGGCGGACAGGGAGGGCCAGCCCCAGCATTTT
TRBD1,TRBJ1-2,TRBV9,.,CASSRDRGFNYGYTF,TGTGCCAGCAGCCGGGACAGGGGATTTAACTATGGCTACACCTTC
TRBD1,TRBJ1-5,TRBV19,.,CASDWTGRQQPQHF,TGTGCCAGTGATTGGACAGGGAGGCAACAGCCCCAGCATTTT
TRBD2,TRBJ2-2,TRBV27,.,CASRGSGRTGELFF,TGTGCCAGCCGGGGTAGCGGGAGGACCGGGGAGCTGTTTTTT
.,TRBJ2-3,TRBV7-6,.,CASSLAGGGPGDTQYF,TGTGCCAGCAGCTTAGCGGGGGGGGGCCCTGGAGATACGCAGTATTTT
.,TRBJ1-6,TRBV14,few,CASTERHGSSSPLHF,TGTGCCAGCACCGAACGACACGGTTCCAGTTCACCCCTCCACTTT
TRBD2,TRBJ2-1,TRBV9,.,CASSVERGRVVDEQFF,TGTGCCAGCAGCGTAGAGCGCGGGAGAGTAGTCGATGAGCAGTTCTTC
TRBD1,TRBJ1-3,TRBV2,.,CASSYDRASGNTIYF,TGTGCCAGCAGCTACGACAGGGCTTCTGGAAACACCATATATTTT
.,TRBJ1-2,TRBV28,once,CASSLSEVYGYTF,TGTGCCAGCAGTTTATCGGAGGTTTATGGCTACACCTTC
.,TRBJ2-2,TRBV27,.,CASSYRGELFF,TGTGCCAGCAGTTATCGTGGGGAGCTGTTTTTT
TRBD1,TRBJ1-5,TRBV6-2/TRBV6-3,.,CASSQTTGSGQPQHF,TGTGCCAGCAGTCAAACGACAGGGTCTGGTCAGCCCCAGCATTTT
.,TRBJ2-7,TRBV9,.,CASSEGDGYEQYF,TGTGCCAGCAGCGAGGGGGATGGCTACGAGCAGTACTTC
TRBD1,TRBJ1-5,TRBV28,once,CASSFPQGVYQPQHF,TGTGCCAGCAGTTTTCCCCAGGGGGTCTATCAGCCCCAGCATTTT
TRBD2,TRBJ2-1,TRBV3-1/TRBV3-2,.,CASSHTSGRNNEQFF,TGTGCCAGCAGCCACACTAGCGGGAGAAACAATGAGCAGTTCTTC
TRBD1,TRBJ1-2,TRBV4-2,.,CASSPGDSLNYGYTF,TGTGCCAGCAGCCCCGGGGACAGCCTTAACTATGGCTACACCTTC
.,TRBJ1-2,TRBV27,few,CASSVQGGNYGYTF,TGTGCCAGCAGTGTTCAAGGGGGTAACTATGGCTACACCTTC
.,TRBJ1-1,TRBV11-2,few,CASSLDPSGNTEAFF,TGTGCCAGCAGCTTAGATCCGTCGGGAAACACTGAAGCTTTCTTT
.,TRBJ1-5,TRBV19,.,CASSIPYMSQHF,TGTGCCAGTAGTATCCCCTATATGTCCCAGCATTTT
.,TRBJ2-3,TRBV28,.,CASLTSATRGDTDTQYF,TGTGCCAGCCTGACCTCCGCCACGCGGGGAGACACAGATACGCAGTATTTT
.,TRBJ1-1,TRBV28,.,CASSLPGQLTEAFF,TGTGCCAGCAGTTTGCCGGGACAACTGACTGAAGCTTTCTTT
.,TRBJ2-5,TRBV18,once,CASSPQGNQETQYF,TGTGCCAGCTCACCTCAGGGGAACCAAGAGACCCAGTACTTC
.,TRBJ1-5,TRBV7-9,many,CASSQGSQPQHF,TGTGCCAGCAGCCAAGGTAGCCAGCCCCAGCATTTT
TRBD2,TRBJ2-7,TRBV23-1,.,CASSLLAGDLDGTDEQYF,TGCGCCAGCAGTCTACTAGCGGGAGATTTGGATGGCACGGACGAGCAGTACTTC
TRBD1,TRBJ1-2,TRBV7-9,few,CASSLEGTGGAYYGYTF,TGTGCCAGCAGCTTAGAGGGTACAGGGGGCGCCTACTATGGCTACACCTTC
.,TRBJ2-5,TRBV3-1/TRBV3-2,.,CASSQAVAVRETQYF,TGTGCCAGCAGCCAAGCGGTAGCGGTAAGGGAGACCCAGTACTTC
TRBD2,TRBJ2-3,TRBV14,.,CASSQGSSGRFLSIGTDTQYF,TGTGCCAGCAGCCAAGGGAGTAGCGGGAGGTTCCTTTCTATTGGCACAGATACGCAGTATTTT
.,TRBJ1-1,TRBV7-3,.,CASSLSGTAASEAFF,TGTGCCAGCAGCTTAAGCGGGACCGCCGCCTCTGAAGCTTTCTTT
.,TRBJ1-1,TRBV2,.,CASRAQGEAFF,TGTGCCAGCAGGGCACAGGGAGAAGCTTTCTTT
.,TRBJ1-2,TRBV27,.,CASSLGPGWAGYTF,TGTGCCAGCAGTTTAGGACCGGGGTGGGCGGGCTACACCTTC
.,TRBJ2-7,TRBV3-1/TRBV3-2,.,CASSQVAGIKPYEQYF,TGTGCCAGCAGCCAAGTGGCAGGGATTAAACCCTACGAGCAGTACTTC
.,TRBJ1-1,TRBV19,.,CASKSSGGNTEAFF,TGTGCCAGTAAGTCGTCGGGGGGTAACACTGAAGCTTTCTTT
.,TRBJ1-1,TRBV10-3,once,CAISESVRGNTEAFF,TGTGCCATCAGTGAGTCGGTGAGAGGGAACACTGAAGCTTTCTTT
TRBD1,TRBJ1-4,TRBV28,.,CASRPGQANEKLFF,TGTGCCAGTAGACCGGGACAGGCTAATGAAAAACTGTTTTTT
TRBD2,TRBJ2-1,TRBV5-1,.,CASTSNSGGYNEQFF,TGCGCCAGCACCTCTAACAGCGGGGGTTACAATGAGCAGTTCTTC
TRBD1,TRBJ2-7,TRBV24-1,.,CATGDRSYEQYF,TGTGCCACCGGGGACAGGAGCTACGAGCAGTACTTC
.,TRBJ2-6,TRBV18,.,CASSASQGNGANVLTF,TGTGCCAGCTCGGCCTCACAGGGTAATGGGGCCAACGTCCTGACTTTC
.,TRBJ1-6,TRBV28,.,CASRTEGFNSPLHF,TGTGCCAGCAGGACGGAGGGGTTCAATTCACCCCTCCACTTT
TRBD1,TRBJ1-4,TRBV9,once,CASSPRQGIGWGEKLFF,TGTGCCAGCAGCCCGCGACAGGGGATTGGTTGGGGTGAAAAACTGTTTTTT